These 3 T cell receptor beta chains came from one sample sequenced in a study of response to subunit inactivated influenza vaccine. TCRdb itself ran the RT-PCR reads through MiXCR, one entry per CDR3 protein. The table has about 540,000 distinct CDR3 sequences, approximately 15% seen once. Material: PBMCs from blood, obtained about 11 days after vaccination. The receptors shown here come from a man in his fifties who received an inactivated influenza vaccine.

This chain connects TRBV20-1 to TRBJ2-3; 7 nucleotides line up with TRBD1. The V and J ends lost 3 bases and 2 bases, in that order; junction bases with no gene match: 5. Germline assignment: CDR1 DFQATT and CDR2 SNEGSKA (reference sequence). CDR3 size: 14 residues. The chain's CDR3 is CSASLTGYTDTQYF. As DNA, the CDR3 is TGCAGTGCTAGTTTGACAGGGTACACAGATACGCAGTATTTT.

This chain uses TRBV7-2 with TRBJ1-6; 8 positions match TRBD1. Germline CDR1 SGHTA, CDR2 FQGNSA. J lost 7 bases, V lost 1 base, and 6 bases had no gene match. The CDR3 sequence is 16 residues long. The CDR3 DNA sequence: TGTGCCAGCAGCTTAGTTCCAGGGGGCGCGAATTCACCCCTCCACTTT. As protein: CASSLVPGGANSPLHF.

The rearrangement links TRBV9 to TRBJ2-1; D may match TRBD1 or TRBD2 (5 bases each). CDR1 and CDR2 (germline): SGDLS, YYNGEE. The CDR3 runs 17 residues. V lost 3 bases to trimming and J lost 4 bases, with 20 bases between them. The chain's CDR3 is CASSEKTSGRGYNEQFF. The CDR3 DNA reads as TGTGCCAGCAGCGAAAAGACTTCGGGACGGGGATACAATGAGCAGTTCTTC.